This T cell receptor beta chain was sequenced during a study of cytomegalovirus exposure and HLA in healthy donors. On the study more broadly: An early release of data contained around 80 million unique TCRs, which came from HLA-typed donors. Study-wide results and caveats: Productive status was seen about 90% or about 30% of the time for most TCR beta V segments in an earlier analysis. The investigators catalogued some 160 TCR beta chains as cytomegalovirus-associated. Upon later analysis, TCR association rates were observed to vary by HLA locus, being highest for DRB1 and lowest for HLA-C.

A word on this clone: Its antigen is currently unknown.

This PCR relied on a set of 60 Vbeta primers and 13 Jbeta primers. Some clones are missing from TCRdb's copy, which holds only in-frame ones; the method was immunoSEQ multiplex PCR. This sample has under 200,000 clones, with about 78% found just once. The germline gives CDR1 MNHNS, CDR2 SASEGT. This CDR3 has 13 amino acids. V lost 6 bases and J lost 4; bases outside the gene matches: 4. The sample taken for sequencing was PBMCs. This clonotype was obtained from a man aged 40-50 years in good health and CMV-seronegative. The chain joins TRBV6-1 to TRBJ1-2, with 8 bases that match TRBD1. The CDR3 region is CASRPGTGYGYTF. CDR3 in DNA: TGTGCCAGCAGGCCCGGGACAGGCTATGGCTACACCTTC.